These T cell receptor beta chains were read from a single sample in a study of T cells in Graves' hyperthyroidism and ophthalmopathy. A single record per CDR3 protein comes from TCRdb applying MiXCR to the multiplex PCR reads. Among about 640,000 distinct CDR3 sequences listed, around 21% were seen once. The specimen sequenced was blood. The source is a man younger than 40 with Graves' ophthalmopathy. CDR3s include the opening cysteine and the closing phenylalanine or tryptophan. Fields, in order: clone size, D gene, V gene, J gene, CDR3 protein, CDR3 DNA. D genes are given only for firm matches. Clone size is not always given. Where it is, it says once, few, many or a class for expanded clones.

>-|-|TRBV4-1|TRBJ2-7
CASSPKYIGLEQYF
TGCGCCAGCAGCCCGAAGTACATCGGGCTCGAGCAGTACTTC
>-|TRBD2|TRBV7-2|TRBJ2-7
CASSLTQAGRHYEQYF
TGTGCCAGCAGCTTAACACAAGCGGGACGGCACTACGAGCAGTACTTC
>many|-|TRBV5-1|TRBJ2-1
CASSLGGTSTNEQFF
TGCGCCAGCAGCTTGGGTGGGACCAGTACCAATGAGCAGTTCTTC
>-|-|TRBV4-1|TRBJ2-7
CASSQFQGTHEQYF
TGCGCCAGCAGCCAATTCCAGGGGACCCACGAGCAGTACTTC
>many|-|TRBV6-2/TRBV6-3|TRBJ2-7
CASSYDYSSNYEQYF
TGTGCCAGCAGTTACGACTACTCGTCGAACTACGAGCAGTACTTC
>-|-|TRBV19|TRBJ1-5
CASSITDSNQPQHF
TGTGCCAGTAGTATCACAGATAGCAATCAGCCCCAGCATTTT
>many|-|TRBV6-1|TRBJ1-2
CASSAQGRANYGYTF
TGTGCCAGCAGTGCTCAGGGGCGAGCTAACTATGGCTACACCTTC
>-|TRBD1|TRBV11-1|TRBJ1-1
CASSFRDRGQGTEAFF
TGTGCCAGCAGCTTCCGGGACAGGGGGCAGGGCACTGAAGCTTTCTTT
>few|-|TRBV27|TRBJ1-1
CASSWGGGTEAFF
TGTGCCAGCAGTTGGGGGGGGGGGACTGAAGCTTTCTTT
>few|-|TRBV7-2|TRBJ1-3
CASRDPSSGNTIYF
TGTGCCAGCAGGGATCCGAGCTCTGGAAACACCATATATTTT
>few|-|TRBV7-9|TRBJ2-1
CASSLSATSYNEQFF
TGTGCCAGCAGCTTATCGGCCACCTCTTACAATGAGCAGTTCTTC
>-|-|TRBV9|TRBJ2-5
CASSVDSLGGLETQYF
TGTGCCAGCAGCGTAGATAGCTTGGGAGGTCTAGAGACCCAGTACTTC
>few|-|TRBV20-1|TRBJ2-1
CSAGTPLSNEQFF
TGCAGTGCTGGGACTCCCCTAAGCAATGAGCAGTTCTTC
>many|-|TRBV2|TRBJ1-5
CASSATERGLDNQPQHF
TGTGCCAGCAGTGCTACCGAGAGGGGGTTGGACAATCAGCCCCAGCATTTT
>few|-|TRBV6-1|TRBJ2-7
CASRGQTTIYEQYF
TGTGCCAGCAGAGGACAGACGACGATCTACGAGCAGTACTTC
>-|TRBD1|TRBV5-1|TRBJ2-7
CASSPQTGLEEQYF
TGCGCCAGCAGCCCCCAGACAGGGTTGGAAGAGCAGTACTTC
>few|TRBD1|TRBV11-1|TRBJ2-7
CASSYTGTGLSEQYF
TGTGCCAGCAGTTATACCGGGACAGGGCTATCGGAGCAGTACTTC
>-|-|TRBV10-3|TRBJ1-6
CAISESSPVDNSPLHF
TGTGCCATCAGTGAGTCCTCGCCAGTTGATAATTCACCCCTCCACTTT
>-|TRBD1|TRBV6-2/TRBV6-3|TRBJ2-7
CASRTGGGYEQYF
TGTGCCAGCAGGACAGGGGGCGGCTACGAGCAGTACTTC
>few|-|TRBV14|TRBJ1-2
CASSQDLRPRDGYTF
TGTGCCAGCAGCCAAGATCTCAGGCCCCGAGATGGCTACACCTTC
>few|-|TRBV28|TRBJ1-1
CASSLGSAKNTEAFF
TGTGCCAGCAGTTTAGGGTCAGCGAAGAACACTGAAGCTTTCTTT
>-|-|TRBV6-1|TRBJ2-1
CASTDWENNEQFF
TGTGCCAGCACTGATTGGGAAAACAATGAGCAGTTCTTC
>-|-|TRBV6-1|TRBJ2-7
CASLGSNYEQYF
TGTGCCAGCCTCGGCAGCAACTACGAGCAGTACTTC
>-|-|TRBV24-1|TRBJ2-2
CATRDYTDTGELFF
TGTGCCACCAGGGACTATACGGATACCGGGGAGCTGTTTTTT
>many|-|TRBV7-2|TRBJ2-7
CASSLGRLDEQYF
TGTGCCAGCAGCTTAGGGCGACTAGACGAGCAGTACTTC
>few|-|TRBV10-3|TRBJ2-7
CAISGRDSYEQYF
TGTGCCATCAGTGGACGGGACTCCTACGAGCAGTACTTC
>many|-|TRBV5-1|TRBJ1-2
CASSPPGKAYGYTF
TGCGCCAGCAGCCCTCCAGGGAAGGCCTATGGCTACACCTTC
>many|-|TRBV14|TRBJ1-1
CASRTTEAFF
TGTGCCAGCCGAACCACTGAAGCTTTCTTT
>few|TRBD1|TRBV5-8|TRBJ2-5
CASSTGTGTETQYF
TGTGCCAGCAGCACCGGGACAGGGACCGAGACCCAGTACTTC
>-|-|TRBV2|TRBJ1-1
CASSEAAAEAFF
TGTGCCAGCAGTGAAGCGGCAGCTGAAGCTTTCTTT
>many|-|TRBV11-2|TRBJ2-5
CASSFRTEPYQETQYF
TGTGCCAGCAGCTTTAGGACAGAGCCGTACCAAGAGACCCAGTACTTC
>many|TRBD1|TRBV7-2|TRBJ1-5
CASSPRGGTGNQPQHF
TGTGCCAGCAGCCCTCGGGGGGGGACAGGGAATCAGCCCCAGCATTTT
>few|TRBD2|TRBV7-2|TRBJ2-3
CASSALIRLAGVEESDTQYF
TGTGCCAGCAGCGCCCTCATCCGGCTAGCGGGAGTTGAAGAATCAGATACGCAGTATTTT
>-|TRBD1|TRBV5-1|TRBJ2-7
CASSDGQGSHEQYF
TGCGCCAGCAGCGATGGACAGGGGAGCCACGAGCAGTACTTC
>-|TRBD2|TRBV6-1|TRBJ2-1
CASSETSGSPFYNEQFF
TGTGCCAGCAGTGAGACTAGCGGGAGCCCATTTTACAATGAGCAGTTCTTC
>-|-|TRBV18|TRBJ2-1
CASSSSLDRGNEQFF
TGTGCCAGCTCATCATCCTTAGACCGTGGCAATGAGCAGTTCTTC
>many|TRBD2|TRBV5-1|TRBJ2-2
CASSFAGGTGELFF
TGCGCCAGCAGCTTTGCGGGAGGCACCGGGGAGCTGTTTTTT
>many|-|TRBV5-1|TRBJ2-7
CASSLDRNSYEQYF
TGCGCCAGCAGCTTGGACCGTAACTCCTACGAGCAGTACTTC
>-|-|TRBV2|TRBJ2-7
CASIRAGTQSYEQYF
TGTGCCAGCATCAGGGCGGGGACACAATCCTACGAGCAGTACTTC
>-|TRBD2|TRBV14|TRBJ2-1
CASSPLIPGLALDNEQFF
TGTGCCAGCAGCCCTTTAATCCCGGGACTAGCCCTCGACAATGAGCAGTTCTTC
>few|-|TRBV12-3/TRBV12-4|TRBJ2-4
CASSLFRIKNIQYF
TGTGCCAGCAGTTTATTTCGGATCAAAAACATTCAGTACTTC
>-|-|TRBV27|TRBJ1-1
CASTVSIRANTEAFF
TGTGCCAGCACCGTTTCTATACGGGCGAACACTGAAGCTTTCTTT
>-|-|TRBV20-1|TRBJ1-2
CSARLRGAVSGYTF
TGCAGTGCCCGCCTCCGTGGGGCGGTATCGGGCTACACCTTC
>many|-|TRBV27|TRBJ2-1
CASSLPGPYVEQFF
TGTGCCAGCAGCTTACCGGGGCCCTACGTCGAGCAGTTCTTC
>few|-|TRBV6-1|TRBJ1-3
CASSEDPRGSGNTIYF
TGTGCCAGCAGTGAAGACCCTCGAGGGTCTGGAAACACCATATATTTT
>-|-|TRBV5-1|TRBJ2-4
CASSALKTGNKNIQYF
TGCGCCAGCAGCGCCCTAAAGACAGGCAACAAAAACATTCAGTACTTC
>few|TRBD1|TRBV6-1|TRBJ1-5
CASSYRQGGNQPQHF
TGTGCCAGCAGCTACCGACAGGGAGGTAATCAGCCCCAGCATTTT
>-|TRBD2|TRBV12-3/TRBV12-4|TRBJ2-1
CASTPNRGGYNEQFF
TGTGCCAGCACCCCAAACCGCGGGGGGTACAATGAGCAGTTCTTC